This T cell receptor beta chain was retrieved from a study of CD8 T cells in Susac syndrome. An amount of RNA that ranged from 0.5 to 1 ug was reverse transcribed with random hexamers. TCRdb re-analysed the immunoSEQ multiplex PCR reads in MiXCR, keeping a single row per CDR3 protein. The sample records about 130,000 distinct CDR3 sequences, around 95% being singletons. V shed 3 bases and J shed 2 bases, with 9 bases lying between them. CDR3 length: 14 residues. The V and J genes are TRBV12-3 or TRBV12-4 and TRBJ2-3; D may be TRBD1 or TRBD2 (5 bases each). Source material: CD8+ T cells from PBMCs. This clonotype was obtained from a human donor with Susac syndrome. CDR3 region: CASSFGTNTDTQYF. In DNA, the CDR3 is TGTGCCAGCAGTTTTGGGACCAACACAGATACGCAGTATTTT.